Listed below are T cell receptor beta chains from one sample, sequenced in a study of response to subunit inactivated influenza vaccine. In TCRdb, the RT-PCR reads were re-called with MiXCR into one record per CDR3 protein. The sample carries more than 700,000 distinct CDR3 sequences, 21% recorded once. Here the sequenced sample was PBMCs from blood, taken less than 6 days after vaccination. These receptors all stem from a man over 45 who received an inactivated influenza vaccine. CDR3s include the opening cysteine and the closing phenylalanine or tryptophan. Fields, in order: D gene, V gene, clone size, J gene, CDR3 protein, CDR3 DNA. The D gene is left open where the match is weak. Only part of the rows carry a size: once, few, many, or a class if the clone is expanded.

D gene: .; V gene: TRBV2; clone size: few; J gene: TRBJ2-3; CDR3 protein: CASRNGPGGTDTQYF; CDR3 DNA: TGTGCCAGCAGGAACGGGCCCGGGGGCACAGATACGCAGTATTTT
D gene: .; V gene: TRBV3-1; clone size: few; J gene: TRBJ2-5; CDR3 protein: CASSQQGMGETQYF; CDR3 DNA: TGTGCCAGCAGCCAACAAGGGATGGGGGAGACCCAGTACTTC
D gene: .; V gene: TRBV11-2; clone size: .; J gene: TRBJ1-3; CDR3 protein: CASSLAQNSGNTIYF; CDR3 DNA: TGTGCCAGCAGCTTAGCACAGAACTCTGGAAACACCATATATTTT
D gene: .; V gene: TRBV20-1; clone size: .; J gene: TRBJ1-1; CDR3 protein: CSASREVRTEAFF; CDR3 DNA: TGCAGTGCTTCCAGGGAGGTGCGCACTGAAGCTTTCTTT
D gene: .; V gene: TRBV12-3/TRBV12-4; clone size: .; J gene: TRBJ2-2; CDR3 protein: CASSRAGARTGELFF; CDR3 DNA: TGTGCCAGCTCCCGGGCGGGGGCCCGCACCGGGGAGCTGTTTTTT
D gene: .; V gene: TRBV7-6; clone size: few; J gene: TRBJ2-7; CDR3 protein: CASSSTRVDEQYF; CDR3 DNA: TGTGCCAGCAGCTCCACTAGGGTCGACGAGCAGTACTTC
D gene: TRBD2; V gene: TRBV20-1; clone size: .; J gene: TRBJ2-1; CDR3 protein: CSAREGLAGAYNEQFF; CDR3 DNA: TGCAGTGCTAGAGAAGGACTAGCGGGGGCCTACAATGAGCAGTTCTTC
D gene: TRBD2; V gene: TRBV6-1; clone size: many; J gene: TRBJ2-5; CDR3 protein: CASRETPGLAGETQYF; CDR3 DNA: TGTGCCAGCAGAGAAACCCCGGGACTAGCGGGGGAGACCCAGTACTTC
D gene: TRBD1; V gene: TRBV28; clone size: .; J gene: TRBJ2-1; CDR3 protein: CASSPAGQGNNEQFF; CDR3 DNA: TGTGCCAGCAGTCCCGCCGGACAGGGGAATAATGAGCAGTTCTTC
D gene: TRBD1; V gene: TRBV4-2; clone size: few; J gene: TRBJ1-1; CDR3 protein: CASSQDWTGGTTEAFF; CDR3 DNA: TGTGCCAGCAGCCAAGATTGGACAGGGGGAACCACTGAAGCTTTCTTT
D gene: .; V gene: TRBV20-1; clone size: few; J gene: TRBJ1-5; CDR3 protein: CSAKSTANQPQHF; CDR3 DNA: TGCAGTGCTAAATCAACAGCGAATCAGCCCCAGCATTTT
D gene: .; V gene: TRBV7-9; clone size: .; J gene: TRBJ1-2; CDR3 protein: CASSLMGPGGYTF; CDR3 DNA: TGTGCCAGCAGCCTAATGGGCCCGGGGGGCTACACCTTC
D gene: .; V gene: TRBV5-1; clone size: .; J gene: TRBJ2-2; CDR3 protein: CASSPLDVPGELFF; CDR3 DNA: TGCGCCAGCAGCCCGCTGGACGTCCCCGGGGAGCTGTTTTTT
D gene: .; V gene: TRBV5-5; clone size: .; J gene: TRBJ2-5; CDR3 protein: CASSASRVRSSETQYF; CDR3 DNA: TGTGCCAGCAGCGCCTCGCGAGTCCGCTCCTCGGAGACCCAGTACTTC
D gene: .; V gene: TRBV5-1; clone size: .; J gene: TRBJ1-2; CDR3 protein: CASSLESGVNYGYTF; CDR3 DNA: TGCGCCAGCAGCTTGGAGTCAGGAGTTAACTATGGCTACACCTTC
D gene: TRBD2; V gene: TRBV10-3; clone size: .; J gene: TRBJ2-1; CDR3 protein: CAISYSGTDNEQFF; CDR3 DNA: TGTGCCATCAGCTATAGCGGGACCGACAATGAGCAGTTCTTC
D gene: .; V gene: TRBV29-1; clone size: few; J gene: TRBJ2-3; CDR3 protein: CSVEDYPGKEDTQYF; CDR3 DNA: TGCAGCGTTGAAGATTATCCGGGGAAAGAAGATACGCAGTATTTT
D gene: TRBD2; V gene: TRBV11-2; clone size: .; J gene: TRBJ2-1; CDR3 protein: CASSDYLAGAYNEQFF; CDR3 DNA: TGTGCCAGCAGCGACTATCTAGCGGGAGCCTACAATGAGCAGTTCTTC
D gene: TRBD1; V gene: TRBV20-1; clone size: few; J gene: TRBJ2-7; CDR3 protein: CSARDLDRGTIVYEQYF; CDR3 DNA: TGCAGTGCTAGAGATCTAGACAGGGGGACTATTGTCTACGAGCAGTACTTC
D gene: .; V gene: TRBV5-1; clone size: many; J gene: TRBJ2-1; CDR3 protein: CASSLGYYNEQFF; CDR3 DNA: TGCGCCAGCAGCTTGGGCTACTACAATGAGCAGTTCTTC
D gene: TRBD2; V gene: TRBV20-1; clone size: few; J gene: TRBJ2-5; CDR3 protein: CSAHDRTSGVKTQYF; CDR3 DNA: TGCAGTGCCCACGACAGAACTAGCGGGGTAAAGACCCAGTACTTC
D gene: .; V gene: TRBV20-1; clone size: once; J gene: TRBJ2-1; CDR3 protein: CSARDPGTISYNEQFF; CDR3 DNA: TGCAGTGCTAGAGATCCAGGGACCATCTCCTACAATGAGCAGTTCTTC
D gene: TRBD2; V gene: TRBV29-1; clone size: .; J gene: TRBJ2-2; CDR3 protein: CSVPSGGADTGELFF; CDR3 DNA: TGCAGCGTTCCTAGCGGGGGGGCCGACACCGGGGAGCTGTTTTTT
D gene: .; V gene: TRBV15; clone size: many; J gene: TRBJ2-3; CDR3 protein: CATSRTPTSLGDTQYF; CDR3 DNA: TGTGCCACCAGCAGAACCCCCACGAGCTTGGGTGATACGCAGTATTTT
D gene: TRBD1; V gene: TRBV10-3; clone size: few; J gene: TRBJ2-5; CDR3 protein: CAIRGQGIRETQYF; CDR3 DNA: TGTGCCATCCGCGGACAGGGTATTAGAGAGACCCAGTACTTC
D gene: .; V gene: TRBV20-1; clone size: few; J gene: TRBJ2-2; CDR3 protein: CSALKGGWGRQTGELFF; CDR3 DNA: TGCAGTGCCCTAAAAGGGGGGTGGGGTCGTCAGACCGGGGAGCTGTTTTTT
D gene: .; V gene: TRBV6-2/TRBV6-3; clone size: .; J gene: TRBJ2-2; CDR3 protein: CASSYSGTASAGELFF; CDR3 DNA: TGTGCCAGCAGTTACTCTGGGACGGCGTCCGCCGGGGAGCTGTTTTTT
D gene: TRBD2; V gene: TRBV11-2; clone size: many; J gene: TRBJ2-3; CDR3 protein: CASSFFREADTQYF; CDR3 DNA: TGTGCCAGCAGCTTTTTCCGGGAGGCAGATACGCAGTATTTT
D gene: .; V gene: TRBV10-2; clone size: .; J gene: TRBJ2-1; CDR3 protein: CASSESRRLVDNEQFF; CDR3 DNA: TGCGCCAGCAGTGAGTCGAGGAGACTAGTTGATAATGAGCAGTTCTTC
D gene: .; V gene: TRBV12-3/TRBV12-4; clone size: few; J gene: TRBJ2-1; CDR3 protein: CASSYQGNHEQFF; CDR3 DNA: TGTGCCAGCAGTTATCAGGGGAACCATGAGCAGTTCTTC
D gene: .; V gene: TRBV7-8; clone size: few; J gene: TRBJ2-7; CDR3 protein: CASSLGSGGLHSYEQYF; CDR3 DNA: TGTGCCAGCAGCTTAGGGTCCGGCGGGCTCCACTCCTACGAGCAGTACTTC
D gene: .; V gene: TRBV7-9; clone size: few; J gene: TRBJ1-6; CDR3 protein: CASSLVQANSPLHF; CDR3 DNA: TGTGCCAGCAGCTTAGTACAGGCCAATTCACCCCTCCACTTT
D gene: TRBD1; V gene: TRBV7-2; clone size: .; J gene: TRBJ2-7; CDR3 protein: CASRSGTGNPYEQYF; CDR3 DNA: TGTGCCAGCAGATCCGGGACAGGGAACCCCTACGAGCAGTACTTC